The next 20 T cell receptor beta chains were all read from a single sample in a study of siplizumab effects on memory and regulatory T cells. Clones were sequenced by immunoSEQ multiplex PCR, and TCRdb holds only the in-frame ones, with some missing. The table lists 45,000 to 60,000 clones, approximately 84% of them singletons. The sequencing sample was made of naive CD8+ T cells sorted from blood. The receptors come from a human donor in good health.

This clone was recorded only once. The J gene is TRBJ2-1, the V gene TRBV27; 13 bases line up with TRBD2. Germline assignment: CDR1 MNHEY and CDR2 SMNVEV (reference sequence). The trim removed 5 bases at V and 8 bases at J, leaving 9 bases unmatched. The CDR3 sequence is 16 residues long. DNA for the CDR3: TGTGCCAGCAGTCGGACTAGCGGGGGCCTTTGGGATGAGCAGTTCTTC. The encoded protein is CASSRTSGGLWDEQFF.

This chain joins TRBV7-2 and TRBJ2-2; D not certain. The V end was cut by 6 bases, the J end by 5 bases, with 22 bases between. Per the germline V gene, CDR1 is SGHTA and CDR2 is FQGNSA. The CDR3 covers 17 residues. The CDR3 nucleotides are TGTGCCAGCAGTCCATTCCCGGAGTGGTTTCAGACCGGGGAGCTGTTTTTT. It encodes CASSPFPEWFQTGELFF.

The chain couples TRBV5-1 to TRBJ2-6; D is undetermined. The germline V gene encodes CDR1 SGHRS and CDR2 YFSETQ. The CDR3 is 15 residues long. V lost 4 bases to trimming and J lost 1 base, with 9 bases between them. This CDR3 reads CASSLLRSGANVLTF. The CDR3 DNA is TGCGCCAGCAGCCTACTTAGGTCTGGGGCCAACGTCCTGACTTTC.

The chain carries TRBV5-6 and TRBJ2-2, with 7 positions matching TRBD1. Germline lookup yields CDR1 SGHDT and CDR2 YYEEEE. With 4 bases clipped from V and 6 bases from J, the junction kept 3 bases outside the gene matches. This CDR3 has 13 residues. This CDR3 reads CASSRGRAGELFF. CDR3 sequence (DNA): TGTGCCAGCAGCAGGGGGCGAGCCGGGGAGCTGTTTTTT.

The rearrangement links TRBV14 to TRBJ2-2; D call uncertain. Between the trimmed V and J ends, which lost 1 base and 4 bases, there was a span of 10 bases. This CDR3 spans 15 amino acids. In germline, CDR1 is SGHDN, CDR2 FVKESK. The CDR3 sequence is CASSQVPGGTGELFF. The CDR3 DNA reads TGTGCCAGCAGCCAAGTCCCGGGCGGCACCGGGGAGCTGTTTTTT. Using reference TRBV14 and TRBJ2-2 for the parts outside the CDR3, the full variable domain is EAGVTQFPSHSVIEKGQTVTLRCDPISGHDNLYWYRRVMGKEIKFLLHFVKESKQDESGMPNNRFLAERTGGTYSTLKVQPAELEDSGVYFCASSQVPGGTGELFFGEGSRLTVL.

V usage is TRBV5-4 and J usage is TRBJ2-3, with D unresolved. V was pared by 4 bases and J by 5 bases, with 11 bases between. The CDR3 length is 13 residues. CDR1 is SGHNT and CDR2 is YYREEE in the germline V gene (reference sequence). CDR3 loop: CASSEFIQDTQYF. As DNA, the CDR3 is TGTGCCAGCAGCGAATTTATTCAAGATACGCAGTATTTT.

The chain recombines TRBV4-1 with TRBJ2-1, with unresolved D. The CDR3 runs 15 residues. With 0 bases removed from V and 4 bases from J, the gap between germline ends came to 10 bases. Germline V gives CDR1 MGHRA, CDR2 YSYEKL. Here the CDR3 DNA reads TGCGCCAGCAGCCAAGACCCCACCATGTACAATGAGCAGTTCTTC. Translation gives CASSQDPTMYNEQFF.

The chain couples TRBV19 to TRBJ2-7, with a possible D match to TRBD1 (6 bases). The V and J ends lost 5 bases and 4 bases respectively, with 12 bases between them. The CDR3 runs 13 residues. Germline CDR1 and CDR2: LNHDA and SQIVND (reference sequence). CDR3 loop: CASSVGHQYEQYF. CDR3 sequence (DNA): TGTGCCAGTAGTGTGGGACACCAATACGAGCAGTACTTC.

In its sample, this clone was seen a few times. V gene TRBV6-5 combines with J gene TRBJ1-1; TRBD1 might be the D (5 bases). Trimming removed 4 bases from V and 1 base from J, with 7 bases in between. CDR3 length: 13 residues. CDR1 is MNHEY, CDR2 SVGAGI, per germline. For the CDR3, the DNA is TGTGCCAGCAGTTTTCAGGGGAACACTGAAGCTTTCTTT. This translates into CASSFQGNTEAFF.

This clone was seen only a few times. CDR3 in DNA: TGTGCCTGTGACCTGAACACTGAAGCTTTCTTT. Its translation is CACDLNTEAFF. This chain joins TRBV30 and TRBJ1-1, with no clear D. Trimming cost V 6 bases and J 0 bases, with 5 bases left between them. The CDR3 contains 11 residues. Germline values: CDR1 GTSNPN, CDR2 SVGIG (reference sequence).

This clone was recorded only once. The chain recombines TRBV6-5 with TRBJ2-3, with TRBD2 identical over 10 bases. Germline values: CDR1 MNHEY, CDR2 SVGAGI. The V and J ends lost 7 bases and 4 bases, in that order; junction bases with no gene match: 8. CDR3 size: 15 residues. The CDR3: CASNSLAGHADTQYF. The CDR3 DNA sequence: TGTGCCAGCAACTCACTAGCGGGGCACGCAGATACGCAGTATTTT.

This clone was observed a few times. V usage is TRBV5-5 and J usage is TRBJ2-7; 8 nucleotides line up with TRBD1. Germline loops: CDR1 SGHKS, CDR2 YYEKEE (reference sequence). This CDR3 contains 13 residues. Trimming cost V 3 bases and J 6 bases; bases outside gene matches: 5. The CDR3 DNA reads TGTGCCAGCAGCTATCTGACAGGGGCCGAGCAGTACTTC. Its protein product is CASSYLTGAEQYF.

This clone came up once. The rearrangement joins TRBV7-9 to TRBJ2-7; D might be TRBD1 or TRBD2, each matching 5 bases. The CDR3 spans 15 residues. Germline V gene sequence: CDR1 SEHNR, CDR2 FQNEAQ (reference sequence). V lost 1 base and J 7 bases, leaving 17 bases between the germline ends. CDR3 coding DNA: TGTGCCAGCAGCTTAGATGGGACGGCTTTTGGGGAGCAGTACTTC. This sequence encodes CASSLDGTAFGEQYF.

V is TRBV7-9 and J is TRBJ1-1; TRBD1 is a possible D gene (6 bases). Germline CDR1 SEHNR, CDR2 FQNEAQ (reference sequence). The CDR3 has 14 residues. Trimming left V 5 bases short and J 1 base short, with 11 bases between. The CDR3 DNA follows: TGTGCCAGCAGCGGCCCGGGGGCGAACACTGAAGCTTTCTTT. It encodes CASSGPGANTEAFF.

This clone is a singleton in its sample. V is TRBV4-2 and J is TRBJ1-3, with D tentatively TRBD1 (5 bases). Trimming removed 2 bases from V and 6 bases from J, with 14 bases in between. The CDR3 totals 15 residues. Per germline, CDR1 LGHNA and CDR2 YNFKEQ. The CDR3 nucleotides read TGTGCCAGCAGCCAACCAGGGTGGAACGAAAACACCATATATTTT. Translating it yields CASSQPGWNENTIYF.

This clone showed up just once. The rearrangement links TRBV27 to TRBJ2-1, with 8 bases that match TRBD1. CDR1 is MNHEY and CDR2 is SMNVEV in the germline V gene (reference sequence). V lost 6 bases and J lost 6; bases outside the gene matches: 7. CDR3 length: 14 amino acids. The CDR3 spells CASSPVTGGNEQFF. CDR3 sequence (DNA): TGTGCCAGCAGCCCCGTTACAGGGGGCAATGAGCAGTTCTTC.

This clone was counted a single time. The rearrangement uses TRBV5-6 and TRBJ1-2; D is possibly TRBD1 (6 bases). The germline V gene has CDR1 SGHDT and CDR2 YYEEEE. The CDR3 length is 12 residues. Trimming took off 2 bases at V and 7 bases at J, with 9 bases between the two ends. CDR3 DNA sequence: TGTGCCAGCAGCTTCGAAGGGGGTGGCTACACCTTC. Translation gives CASSFEGGGYTF.

V gene TRBV15 combines with J gene TRBJ2-7; TRBD1 or TRBD2 may be the D gene (6 bases each). The V end was cut by 8 bases, the J end by 3 bases, with 20 bases between. CDR3 size: 15 residues. Germline V CDR1 and CDR2: LNHNV, YYDKDF (reference sequence). The CDR3 loop is CATRETGALNYEQYF. CDR3 sequence (DNA): TGTGCCACCCGCGAAACGGGGGCTCTAAACTACGAGCAGTACTTC.

The V and J genes are TRBV19 and TRBJ2-1, with 12 bases identical to TRBD2. V shed 0 bases and J 10 bases; nucleotides not matched to a gene: 10. The CDR3 is 17 residues long. Germline loops: CDR1 LNHDA, CDR2 SQIVND (reference sequence). This CDR3 is CASSIDFGLAGYGEQFF. The DNA for the CDR3 is TGTGCCAGTAGTATAGACTTTGGACTAGCGGGGTATGGGGAGCAGTTCTTC. Combining the CDR3 with reference TRBV19 and TRBJ2-1 gives the whole variable domain DGGITQSPKYLFRKEGQNVTLSCEQNLNHDAMYWYRQDPGQGLRLIYYSQIVNDFQKGDIAEGYSVSREKKESFPLTVTSAQKNPTAFYLCASSIDFGLAGYGEQFFGPGTRLTVL.

The rearrangement links TRBV7-9 to TRBJ1-4; no definite D call. Germline loops: CDR1 SEHNR, CDR2 FQNEAQ (reference sequence). The CDR3 totals 13 residues. V lost 5 bases and J 6 bases, leaving 10 bases between the germline ends. This CDR3 is CASSPPLDEKLFF. The CDR3 coding sequence is TGTGCCAGCAGCCCCCCCCTGGATGAAAAACTGTTTTTT.